A selection of T cell receptor beta chains follows, all from one sample in a study of cytomegalovirus exposure and HLA in healthy donors. Sequenced by immunoSEQ multiplex PCR; TCRdb stores in-frame clones only, minus some. The table shows 170,000 or so clones, with around 77% occurring only once. The sequencing sample was made of PBMCs. Receptors were obtained from a man between 60 and 75 years old in good health and CMV-seronegative. Both conserved end residues are part of each CDR3. Fields, in order: V gene, clone size, D gene, J gene, CDR3 DNA, CDR3 protein. The D gene is left open where the match is weak. For some rows the clone size is stated as once, few or many, or as a class when expanded; others skip it.

>TRBV7-8|-|TRBD2|TRBJ2-3
TGTGCCTCCGGCGGGAGTAGGACAGATACGCAGTATTTT
CASGGSRTDTQYF
>TRBV6-6|-|-|TRBJ2-5
TGTGCCAGCAGGCTGGCGGGGATCCAAGAGACCCAGTACTTC
CASRLAGIQETQYF
>TRBV5-6|-|-|TRBJ2-7
TGTGCCAGCAGCTTGGACAGCCCCTACGAGCAGTACTTC
CASSLDSPYEQYF
>TRBV12-5|-|-|TRBJ1-1
TGTGCTAGTGCCATCCAAGGGGGGGTGACTGAAGCTTTCTTT
CASAIQGGVTEAFF
>TRBV2|-|TRBD1|TRBJ1-5
TGTGCCAGCAGGAGGGGGCAGGAAGACAATCAGCCCCAGCATTTT
CASRRGQEDNQPQHF
>TRBV2|-|-|TRBJ2-7
TGTGCCAGCAGGTTTGGGGGCCCCACCTACGAGCAGTACTTC
CASRFGGPTYEQYF
>TRBV5-6|-|-|TRBJ2-7
TGTGCCAGCAGCTTAACGGGAGTTTCTACCGAGCAGTACTTC
CASSLTGVSTEQYF
>TRBV9|-|-|TRBJ1-4
TGTGCCAGCAGCGTAGGAGGCCAGAATAATGAAAAACTGTTTTTT
CASSVGGQNNEKLFF
>TRBV6-6|-|-|TRBJ2-3
TGTGCCAGCAGTCCACGGCGGCCTAGCACAGATACGCAGTATTTT
CASSPRRPSTDTQYF
>TRBV30|-|-|TRBJ2-5
TGTGCCTGGGGTTCCGCTAGCTCCCATAAGACCCAGTACTTC
CAWGSASSHKTQYF
>TRBV9|-|TRBD1|TRBJ2-2
TGTGCCAGCAGCGCTATGTCCGGGACAGAAGTCACCGGGGAGCTGTTTTTT
CASSAMSGTEVTGELFF
>TRBV28|-|TRBD1|TRBJ1-5
TGTGCCAGCAGACACACAGGGACAGGGGGAAATCAGCCCCAGCATTTT
CASRHTGTGGNQPQHF
>TRBV30|-|TRBD2|TRBJ2-7
TGTGCCTGGAGTCCGCTCGTCGGGGCGGGAGGTGGGCAGTACTTC
CAWSPLVGAGGGQYF
>TRBV7-9|-|TRBD1|TRBJ1-5
TGTGCCAGCAGCTTAGACAGGGGATCCAACCCCCAGCATTTT
CASSLDRGSNPQHF
>TRBV5-1|-|TRBD1|TRBJ1-2
TGCGCCAGCAGCTTGGAGGGACAGTCAATTTATGGCTACACCTTC
CASSLEGQSIYGYTF
>TRBV11-2|-|TRBD2|TRBJ2-5
TGTGCCAGCAGCTTAGAGGGGGTGGGGCTAGCGGGGGGACCACAAGAGACCCAGTACTTC
CASSLEGVGLAGGPQETQYF
>TRBV19|-|-|TRBJ1-1
TGTGCCAGTAGTAGGGCCGAACGAGCTTTCTTT
CASSRAERAFF
>TRBV4-2|-|-|TRBJ1-5
TGTGCCAGCAGCCGGGGGCGGGATCAGCCCCAGCATTTT
CASSRGRDQPQHF
>TRBV7-6|once|-|TRBJ2-1
TGTGCCAGCAGCTTAGGCCGGGTGGAACCCAATGAGCAGTTCTTC
CASSLGRVEPNEQFF
>TRBV6-1|few|-|TRBJ1-4
TGTGCCAGCAGTGTAGTGATTGCAACTAATGAAAAACTGTTTTTT
CASSVVIATNEKLFF
>TRBV4-3|-|-|TRBJ1-6
TGCGCCAGCAGCCAAGATCTTGTTTCACCCCTCCACTTT
CASSQDLVSPLHF
>TRBV7-6|few|-|TRBJ1-1
TGTGCCAGCAGCCACTCAGAAGCGACAGCCATGAACACTGAAGCTTTCTTT
CASSHSEATAMNTEAFF
>TRBV19|-|-|TRBJ2-3
TGTGCCAGTAGTATAACCGGGATTAGCACAGATACGCAGTATTTT
CASSITGISTDTQYF
>TRBV10-3|-|TRBD1|TRBJ2-7
TGTGCCATCAGTGAGCCCTTTAAGTCTTTGGGGACAGTTCACTTC
CAISEPFKSLGTVHF
>TRBV5-1|-|TRBD1|TRBJ2-7
TGCGCCAGCAGCTTGGGGGACAGGCCCTACGAGCAGTACTTC
CASSLGDRPYEQYF
>TRBV5-1|-|TRBD2|TRBJ2-1
TGCGCCAGCAGCCCTCAGCGGGGGTACAATGAGCAGTTCTTC
CASSPQRGYNEQFF
>TRBV5-8|-|TRBD1|TRBJ2-1
TGTGCCAGCAGCCCCCGCACAGGGGGAGAGCAGTTCTTC
CASSPRTGGEQFF
>TRBV2|once|-|TRBJ2-5
TGTGCCAGCAGTGACGGGTTCCAGGGAGGAGAGACCCAGTACTTC
CASSDGFQGGETQYF
>TRBV2|-|-|TRBJ1-2
TGTGCCAGCAGTGAATCCCGGTATGGCTACACCTTC
CASSESRYGYTF
>TRBV7-2|few|TRBD1|TRBJ2-7
TGTGCCAGCAGCTTAAAGACAGGGTCCTACGAGCAGTACTTC
CASSLKTGSYEQYF
>TRBV7-2|-|-|TRBJ1-2
TGTGCCAGCAGCTTACAACGGGGGGCGCGTGGCTACACCTTC
CASSLQRGARGYTF
>TRBV10-1|-|-|TRBJ1-5
TGCGCCAGCAGTGAGTACGGTGACGGGGAGTCGTGCAATCAGCCCCAGCATTTT
CASSEYGDGESCNQPQHF
>TRBV9|few|-|TRBJ1-2
TGTGCCAGCAGCGTAGGACCGGGGGGTTCAGGGCATGGCTACACCTTC
CASSVGPGGSGHGYTF
>TRBV6-6|-|-|TRBJ2-6
TGTGCCAGCAGTTTAGCCCTCTCTGGGGCCAACGTCCTGACTTTC
CASSLALSGANVLTF
>TRBV10-1|-|TRBD1|TRBJ2-7
TGCGCCAGCAGTGAAGTGGACAGGGGACCTTACGAGCAGTACTTC
CASSEVDRGPYEQYF
>TRBV5-6|many|-|TRBJ1-1
TGTGCCAGCAGCTTTCCCGGGAACACTGAAGCTTTCTTT
CASSFPGNTEAFF
>TRBV29-1|-|TRBD1|TRBJ2-7
TGCAGCGCCGGACAGGGTACTCCCCTGGAGCAGTACTTC
CSAGQGTPLEQYF
>TRBV6-5|few|TRBD1|TRBJ1-2
TGTGCCAGCAGTTACGGACAGGGGGCGATGGGCTACACCTTC
CASSYGQGAMGYTF
>TRBV13|-|TRBD2|TRBJ2-3
TGTGCCAGCAGCTTCAGGGGACTAGGAACAGATACGCAGTATTTT
CASSFRGLGTDTQYF
>TRBV5-4|-|-|TRBJ1-5
TGTGCCAGCAGCTTGGCCGGGGATAGCAATCAGCCCCAGCATTTT
CASSLAGDSNQPQHF